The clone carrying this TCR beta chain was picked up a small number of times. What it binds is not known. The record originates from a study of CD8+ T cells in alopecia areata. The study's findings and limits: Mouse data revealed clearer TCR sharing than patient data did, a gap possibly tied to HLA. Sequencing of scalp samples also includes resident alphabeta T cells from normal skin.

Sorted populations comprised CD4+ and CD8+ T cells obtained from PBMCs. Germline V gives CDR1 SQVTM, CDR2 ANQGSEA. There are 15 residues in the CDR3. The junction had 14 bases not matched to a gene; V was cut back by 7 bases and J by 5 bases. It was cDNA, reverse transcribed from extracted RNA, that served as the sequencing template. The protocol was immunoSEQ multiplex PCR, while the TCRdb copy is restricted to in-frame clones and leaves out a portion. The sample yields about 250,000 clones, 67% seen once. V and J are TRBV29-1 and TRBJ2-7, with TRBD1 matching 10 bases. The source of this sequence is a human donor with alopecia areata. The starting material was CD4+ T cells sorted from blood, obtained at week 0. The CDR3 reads CSALPGTGVQDEQYF. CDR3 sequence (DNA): TGCAGCGCCCTCCCCGGGACAGGGGTTCAGGACGAGCAGTACTTC.